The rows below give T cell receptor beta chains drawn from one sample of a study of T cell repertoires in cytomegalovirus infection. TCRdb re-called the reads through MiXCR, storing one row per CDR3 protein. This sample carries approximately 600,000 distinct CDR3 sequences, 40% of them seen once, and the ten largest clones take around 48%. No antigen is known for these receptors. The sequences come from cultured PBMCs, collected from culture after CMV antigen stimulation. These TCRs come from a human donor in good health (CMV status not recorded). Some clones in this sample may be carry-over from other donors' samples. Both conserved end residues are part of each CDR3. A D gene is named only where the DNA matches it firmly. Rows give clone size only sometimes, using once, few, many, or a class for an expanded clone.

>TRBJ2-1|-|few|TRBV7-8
TGTGCCAGCAGCTCCTCGGAGGGGTACAATGAGCAGTTCTTC
CASSSSEGYNEQFF
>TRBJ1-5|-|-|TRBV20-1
TGCATTGCTAGAGGGGGGATGGACAGCAATCAGCCCCAGCATTTT
CIARGGMDSNQPQHF
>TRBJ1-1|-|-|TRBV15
TGTGCCACCAGCAGAATTAAGACAGCTATGAACACTGAAGCTTTCTTT
CATSRIKTAMNTEAFF
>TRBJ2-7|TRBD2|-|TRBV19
TGTGCCAGTAGTTCAAAGTTGGGACTAGCGGGGTATTACGAGCAGTACTTC
CASSSKLGLAGYYEQYF
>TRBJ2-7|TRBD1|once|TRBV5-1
TGCGCCAGCACAGAACAGGGGGCTTCCTACGAGCAGTACTTC
CASTEQGASYEQYF
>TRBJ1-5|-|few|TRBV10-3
TGTGCCACCTCGTTGGGGGGGGCGAATCAGCCCCAGCATTTT
CATSLGGANQPQHF
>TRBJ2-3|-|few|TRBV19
TGTGCCAGTACCACATCCAGGGCCGGCACAGATACGCAGTATTTT
CASTTSRAGTDTQYF
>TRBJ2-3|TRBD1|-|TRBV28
TGTGCCAGCAGTCGGACAGGGTTTAGCACAGATACGCAGTATTTT
CASSRTGFSTDTQYF
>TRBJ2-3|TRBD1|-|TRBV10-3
TGTGCCATCAGTATGGGACAGGGGGCCGGAGATACGCAGTATTTT
CAISMGQGAGDTQYF
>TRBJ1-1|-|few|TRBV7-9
TGTGCCAGCACCGACCCTTGGGGGGAGCCTAATCCCGAAGCTTTCTTT
CASTDPWGEPNPEAFF
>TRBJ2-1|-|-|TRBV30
TGTGCCTGGAGTGCCCTAGGGGGACGGGCGTGGGCGTACGGGCAGTTCTTC
CAWSALGGRAWAYGQFF
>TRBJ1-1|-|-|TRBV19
TGTGCCAGTTCGATCGGAGCGCTCACTGAAGCTTTCTTT
CASSIGALTEAFF
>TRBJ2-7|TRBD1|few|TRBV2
TGTGCCAGCAGATCCATTCGGGACAGGGATCCCTACGAGCAGTACTTC
CASRSIRDRDPYEQYF
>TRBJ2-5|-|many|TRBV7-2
TGTGCCAGCAGCTTAGGATCAGGTCAAGAGACCCAGTACTTC
CASSLGSGQETQYF
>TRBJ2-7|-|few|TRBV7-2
TGTGCCAGCAGCTTAGTTCGTGGGATCGGGTACGAGCAGTACTTC
CASSLVRGIGYEQYF
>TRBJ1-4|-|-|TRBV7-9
TGTGCCAGCAGCTCCGAGGGCAGGGGATATAATGAAAAACTGTTTTTT
CASSSEGRGYNEKLFF
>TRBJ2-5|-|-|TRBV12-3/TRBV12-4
TGTGCCAGCAGTCGACTAGTCCAAGAGACCCAGTACTTC
CASSRLVQETQYF
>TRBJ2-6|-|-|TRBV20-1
TGCAGTGCCGTCTCTGGGGCCAACGTCCTGACTTTC
CSAVSGANVLTF
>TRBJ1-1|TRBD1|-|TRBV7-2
TGTGCCAGCCGGGACAGGGGCGGATATGGTGAAGCTTTCTTT
CASRDRGGYGEAFF
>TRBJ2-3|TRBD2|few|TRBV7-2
TGTGCCAGCAGCCGCCCGGGTAGCGGGTTTCCTAGCACAGATACGCAGTATTTT
CASSRPGSGFPSTDTQYF
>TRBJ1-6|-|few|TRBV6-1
TGTGCCAGCAGTGAAGCAGGCAGCTATAATTCACCCCTCCACTTT
CASSEAGSYNSPLHF
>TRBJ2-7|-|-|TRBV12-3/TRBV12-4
TGTGCCAGCAGTTTGGCAGGGACCTCAACCGAGCAGTACTTC
CASSLAGTSTEQYF
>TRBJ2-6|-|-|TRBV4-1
TGCGCCAGCAGCCAAGAGGGTAGTGGGGCCTACGTCCTGACTTTC
CASSQEGSGAYVLTF
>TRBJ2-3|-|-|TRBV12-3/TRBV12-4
TGTGCCAGCAGTACGGGACCAGATACGCAGTATTTT
CASSTGPDTQYF
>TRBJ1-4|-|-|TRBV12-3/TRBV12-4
TGTGCCAGCAGAGAGCAGGCTAATGAAAAACTGTTTTTT
CASREQANEKLFF
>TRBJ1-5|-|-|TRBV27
TGTGCCAGCAGCCCCGCCCAGGCCGCGGGACGGCCCCAGCATTTT
CASSPAQAAGRPQHF
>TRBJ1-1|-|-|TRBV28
TGTGCCTCCGCGGGAGGGGGGGGGGGCGACACTGAAGCTTTCTTT
CASAGGGGGDTEAFF
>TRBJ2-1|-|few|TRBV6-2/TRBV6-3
TGTGCCAGCAGTTACGATCAATACAATGAGCAGTTCTTC
CASSYDQYNEQFF
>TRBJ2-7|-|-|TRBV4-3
TGCGCCAGCAGCCAAGCACTGGGCTACGAGCAGTACTTC
CASSQALGYEQYF
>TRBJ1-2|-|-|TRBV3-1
TGTGCCAGCAGCCAAGTCGCGGGACCCTATGGCTACACCTTC
CASSQVAGPYGYTF
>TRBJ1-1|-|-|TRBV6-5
TGTGCCAGCAGTTACAGGGATGTCGGAGACACTGAAGCTTTCTTT
CASSYRDVGDTEAFF
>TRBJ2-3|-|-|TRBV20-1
TGCAGTGCCCCAAGAGGACTGGGGCAGGGAGATACGCAGTATTTT
CSAPRGLGQGDTQYF
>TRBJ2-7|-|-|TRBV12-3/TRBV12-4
TGTGCCAGCAGTTTTTCGAGCCAGGGCGAGCAGTACTTC
CASSFSSQGEQYF
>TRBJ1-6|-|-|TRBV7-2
TGTGCCAGCAGCTACACCGGGACTTTCAGCTCCTATAATTCACCCCTCCACTTT
CASSYTGTFSSYNSPLHF
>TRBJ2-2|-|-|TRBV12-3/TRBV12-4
TGTGCCAGCAGTTTAAGGTCTTCAGGGAGTCGAGTCAAGGGGGAGCTGTTTTTT
CASSLRSSGSRVKGELFF
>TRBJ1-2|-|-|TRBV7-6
TGTGCCAGCAGCCCTCGGGACGGGTCTAACTATGGCTACACCTTC
CASSPRDGSNYGYTF
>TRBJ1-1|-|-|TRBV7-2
TGTGCCAGCAGCCCTGTACCGGGCCACGGATTGGAAGCTTTCTTT
CASSPVPGHGLEAFF
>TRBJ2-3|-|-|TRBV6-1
TGTGCCAGCAGTGAAAATGGGCCTCCGCTGACAGATACGCAGTATTTT
CASSENGPPLTDTQYF
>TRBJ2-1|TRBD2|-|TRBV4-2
TGTGCCAGCAGCCAAGATCATATCGGGGCTAGCGGAACGGTAGCCCACAATGAGCAGTTCTTC
CASSQDHIGASGTVAHNEQFF
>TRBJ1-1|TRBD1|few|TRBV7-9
TGTGCCAGCAGCCCTGGGACAGCTGAAGCTTTCTTT
CASSPGTAEAFF
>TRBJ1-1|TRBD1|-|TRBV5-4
TGTGCCAGCAGCATGGGACAGGAGAACACTGAAGCTTTCTTT
CASSMGQENTEAFF
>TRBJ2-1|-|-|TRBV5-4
TGTGCCAGCAGCTTACTAGCCGCGGTCGACAATGAGCAGTTCTTC
CASSLLAAVDNEQFF
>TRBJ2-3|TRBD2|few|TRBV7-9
TGTGCCAGCAGCCCACTAGCGGGGATTGGCACAGATACGCAGTATTTT
CASSPLAGIGTDTQYF
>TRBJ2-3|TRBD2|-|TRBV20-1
TGCAGTGCTACCCGAGCGGGGCGCACAGATACGCAGTATTTT
CSATRAGRTDTQYF
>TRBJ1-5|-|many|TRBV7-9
TGTGCCAGCAGCTTAGGGGATCAGCCCCAGCATTTT
CASSLGDQPQHF
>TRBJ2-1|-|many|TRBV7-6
TGTGCCAGCAGCTTGAGCCGAAGCGGCTACAATGAGCAGTTCTTC
CASSLSRSGYNEQFF
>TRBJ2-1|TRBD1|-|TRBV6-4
TGTGCCAGCAGTGGACGACAGGGATCCAATGAGCAGTTCTTC
CASSGRQGSNEQFF
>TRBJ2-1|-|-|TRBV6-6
TGTGCCAGTGTCCACATCGAAAACTACAATGAGCAGTTCTTC
CASVHIENYNEQFF
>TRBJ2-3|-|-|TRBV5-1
TGCGCCAGCAGCTTGGGGGAGACGCCTAATACGCAGTATTTT
CASSLGETPNTQYF
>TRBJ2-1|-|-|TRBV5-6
TGTGCCAGCAGCTTGCACCGCGGGAATGCTTACAATGAGCAGTTCTTC
CASSLHRGNAYNEQFF
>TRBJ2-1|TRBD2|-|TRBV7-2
TGTGCCAGCAGAAGAGGCTTAGCGGGGGGGCGAAATGAGCAGTTCTTC
CASRRGLAGGRNEQFF
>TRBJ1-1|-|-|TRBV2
TGTGCCAGCAGTGTTGTACAGGCAGGCACTGAAGCTTTCTTT
CASSVVQAGTEAFF